These T cell receptor beta chains were read from a single sample in a study of blood T cell repertoires in COVID-19. Generated by immunoSEQ multiplex PCR, the TCRdb table keeps only in-frame clones and is missing some. The data contain 250,000 to 350,000 clones, approximately 91% of them seen just once; the ten biggest clones take up 0.94%. The source material was peripheral blood. The receptors derive from a woman aged 40 to 50 who had recovered from COVID-19. CDR3s include the opening cysteine and the closing phenylalanine or tryptophan. Fields, in order: J gene, clone size, V gene, D gene, CDR3 protein, CDR3 DNA. A D gene is named only where the DNA matches it firmly. Clone size is shown for a subset of rows, as once, few, many or a class of expanded clone.

J: TRBJ1-4; size: .; V: TRBV28; D: .; CDR3: CASTRGGFGEKLFF; DNA: TGTGCCAGCACCAGAGGAGGGTTTGGTGAAAAACTGTTTTTT
J: TRBJ2-1; size: .; V: TRBV6-1; D: .; CDR3: CASSDGTPSAHNEQFF; DNA: TGTGCCAGCAGTGACGGGACTCCCTCGGCCCACAATGAGCAGTTCTTC
J: TRBJ1-2; size: .; V: TRBV5-4; D: TRBD1; CDR3: CASSSGQGGNYGYTF; DNA: TGTGCCAGCAGCTCAGGACAGGGGGGAAACTATGGCTACACCTTC
J: TRBJ2-1; size: .; V: TRBV6-5; D: TRBD2; CDR3: CASSSGSGYNEQFF; DNA: TGTGCCAGCTCTAGCGGGAGTGGGTACAATGAGCAGTTCTTC
J: TRBJ2-7; size: .; V: TRBV27; D: TRBD2; CDR3: CASSLKAGGILGYEQYF; DNA: TGTGCCAGCAGTTTAAAGGCGGGAGGGATTCTGGGTTACGAGCAGTACTTC
J: TRBJ2-3; size: .; V: TRBV5-4; D: TRBD2; CDR3: CASSLGWLAGAGTDTQYF; DNA: TGTGCCAGCAGCTTGGGTTGGCTAGCGGGAGCCGGCACAGATACGCAGTATTTT
J: TRBJ2-5; size: .; V: TRBV2; D: TRBD1; CDR3: CASRAGTGPPETQYF; DNA: TGTGCCAGCAGGGCCGGGACAGGCCCCCCAGAGACCCAGTACTTC
J: TRBJ1-3; size: .; V: TRBV23-1; D: .; CDR3: CASRPGSGNTIYF; DNA: TGCGCCAGCAGGCCGGGCTCTGGAAACACCATATATTTT
J: TRBJ2-2; size: .; V: TRBV6-1; D: TRBD1; CDR3: CASSARDSPNTGELFF; DNA: TGTGCCAGCAGTGCCCGGGACAGCCCGAACACCGGGGAGCTGTTTTTT
J: TRBJ1-2; size: .; V: TRBV4-1; D: TRBD1; CDR3: CASSQDGTGNYGYTF; DNA: TGCGCCAGCAGCCAAGATGGGACAGGCAACTATGGCTACACCTTC
J: TRBJ1-3; size: .; V: TRBV7-9; D: TRBD1; CDR3: CASSNDRGGNTIYF; DNA: TGTGCCAGCAGCAACGACAGGGGTGGAAACACCATATATTTT
J: TRBJ1-1; size: .; V: TRBV27; D: TRBD1; CDR3: CASSLDRALGTEAFF; DNA: TGTGCCAGCAGTCTCGACAGGGCCCTCGGAACTGAAGCTTTCTTT
J: TRBJ2-1; size: .; V: TRBV7-7; D: .; CDR3: CASSLAIGTDGYNEQFF; DNA: TGTGCCAGCAGCTTAGCTATTGGGACTGATGGGTACAATGAGCAGTTCTTC
J: TRBJ2-1; size: .; V: TRBV18; D: TRBD2; CDR3: CASSPQTSGKYNEQFF; DNA: TGTGCCAGCTCACCTCAGACTAGCGGGAAGTACAATGAGCAGTTCTTC
J: TRBJ2-3; size: .; V: TRBV4-2; D: TRBD2; CDR3: CASSRPKPGTSGGGHTDTQYF; DNA: TGTGCCAGCAGCCGACCCAAGCCCGGGACTAGCGGGGGGGGGCACACAGATACGCAGTATTTT
J: TRBJ1-1; size: .; V: TRBV29-1; D: TRBD1; CDR3: CSVEVVKGGAEAFF; DNA: TGCAGCGTTGAAGTGGTTAAAGGGGGCGCAGAGGCTTTCTTT
J: TRBJ2-5; size: .; V: TRBV2; D: .; CDR3: CASRPGAGETQYF; DNA: TGTGCCAGCAGGCCAGGGGCAGGGGAGACCCAGTACTTC
J: TRBJ2-3; size: .; V: TRBV7-8; D: .; CDR3: CASSLNLDRTSTDTQYF; DNA: TGTGCCAGCAGCTTAAACCTTGACAGGACAAGCACAGATACGCAGTATTTT
J: TRBJ2-1; size: .; V: TRBV18; D: .; CDR3: CASSPPTGDEQFF; DNA: TGTGCCAGCTCACCACCCACAGGCGATGAGCAGTTCTTC
J: TRBJ2-3; size: .; V: TRBV28; D: TRBD2; CDR3: CASSLGRETDTQYF; DNA: TGTGCCAGCAGCCTGGGGAGGGAGACAGATACGCAGTATTTT
J: TRBJ1-1; size: .; V: TRBV29-1; D: .; CDR3: CSVEVRGMNTEAFF; DNA: TGCAGCGTTGAAGTCCGGGGGATGAACACTGAAGCTTTCTTT
J: TRBJ2-5; size: .; V: TRBV5-1; D: TRBD2; CDR3: CASSLSSGRAETQYF; DNA: TGCGCCAGCAGCTTGTCTAGCGGGAGGGCCGAGACCCAGTACTTC
J: TRBJ2-1; size: .; V: TRBV24-1; D: TRBD1; CDR3: CATSDPGQGSNEQFF; DNA: TGTGCCACCAGTGACCCGGGACAGGGCTCCAATGAGCAGTTCTTC
J: TRBJ2-7; size: .; V: TRBV6-5; D: TRBD1; CDR3: CATGTGGDEQYF; DNA: TGTGCCACCGGGACAGGGGGCGACGAGCAGTACTTC
J: TRBJ2-1; size: .; V: TRBV5-4; D: TRBD2; CDR3: CASSLAASGGNEQFF; DNA: TGTGCCAGCAGCTTGGCGGCTAGCGGTGGGAATGAGCAGTTCTTC
J: TRBJ2-5; size: .; V: TRBV29-1; D: .; CDR3: CSVARTAAREETQYF; DNA: TGCAGCGTTGCTAGAACGGCAGCCAGAGAAGAGACCCAGTACTTC
J: TRBJ1-6; size: .; V: TRBV7-8; D: TRBD1; CDR3: CASSFGTGMSNSPLHF; DNA: TGTGCCAGCAGCTTCGGGACAGGGATGAGTAATTCACCCCTCCACTTT
J: TRBJ2-3; size: .; V: TRBV30; D: TRBD1; CDR3: CAWSVGTGRTDTQYF; DNA: TGTGCCTGGAGTGTAGGGACAGGACGCACAGATACGCAGTATTTT
J: TRBJ2-5; size: once; V: TRBV19; D: .; CDR3: CASSMSHTFPQETQYF; DNA: TGTGCCAGTAGTATGTCTCATACATTCCCCCAAGAGACCCAGTACTTC
J: TRBJ1-5; size: .; V: TRBV21-1; D: .; CDR3: CASSKPGCPEINQPQHF; DNA: TGTGCCAGCAGCAAACCTGGCTGTCCGGAGATCAATCAGCCCCAGCATTTT
J: TRBJ2-2; size: .; V: TRBV6-8; D: TRBD2; CDR3: CARTSGPNTGELFF; DNA: TGTGCCAGAACTAGCGGGCCTAACACCGGGGAGCTGTTTTTT
J: TRBJ2-5; size: .; V: TRBV6-1; D: TRBD2; CDR3: CASSEASGSIQETQYF; DNA: TGTGCCAGCAGTGAAGCTAGCGGGTCAATACAAGAGACCCAGTACTTC
J: TRBJ2-3; size: .; V: TRBV2; D: .; CDR3: CASSESMTDTQYF; DNA: TGTGCCAGCAGTGAATCCATGACTGATACGCAGTATTTT
J: TRBJ2-7; size: few; V: TRBV7-6; D: .; CDR3: CASSLALEGEQYF; DNA: TGTGCCAGCAGCTTAGCTCTTGAGGGCGAGCAGTACTTC
J: TRBJ1-4; size: .; V: TRBV5-6; D: TRBD1; CDR3: CASSFGTDANEKLFF; DNA: TGTGCCAGCAGCTTTGGGACAGATGCTAATGAAAAACTGTTTTTT
J: TRBJ1-6; size: .; V: TRBV5-8; D: TRBD1; CDR3: CASSWGQGGNSPLHF; DNA: TGTGCCAGCAGCTGGGGACAGGGAGGGAATTCACCCCTCCACTTT
J: TRBJ1-4; size: .; V: TRBV2; D: .; CDR3: CASSEARQSYNEKLFF; DNA: TGTGCCAGCAGTGAAGCACGACAGAGTTATAATGAAAAACTGTTTTTT
J: TRBJ1-2; size: .; V: TRBV6-5; D: TRBD1; CDR3: CASSYSSTGGFYGYTF; DNA: TGTGCCAGCAGTTACTCTTCGACAGGGGGCTTCTATGGCTACACCTTC
J: TRBJ2-3; size: .; V: TRBV7-3; D: .; CDR3: CASSPGTSTDTQYF; DNA: TGTGCCAGCAGCCCAGGGACTTCCACAGATACGCAGTATTTT
J: TRBJ1-5; size: .; V: TRBV19; D: .; CDR3: CASHGSNQPQHF; DNA: TGTGCCAGTCACGGGAGCAATCAGCCCCAGCATTTT
J: TRBJ1-1; size: few; V: TRBV19; D: .; CDR3: CASSRQAWNTEAFF; DNA: TGTGCCAGTAGTCGACAGGCCTGGAACACTGAAGCTTTCTTT
J: TRBJ1-5; size: .; V: TRBV6-2/TRBV6-3; D: .; CDR3: CASSYWRQPQHF; DNA: TGTGCCAGCAGTTATTGGCGGCAGCCCCAGCATTTT
J: TRBJ1-6; size: .; V: TRBV7-8; D: .; CDR3: CASSLSAGVNSPLHF; DNA: TGTGCCAGCAGCTTATCGGCAGGGGTTAATTCACCCCTCCACTTT
J: TRBJ2-7; size: .; V: TRBV19; D: TRBD1; CDR3: CATTGRDRAYEQYF; DNA: TGTGCCACCACCGGGCGGGACAGGGCCTACGAGCAGTACTTC
J: TRBJ2-3; size: .; V: TRBV7-3; D: .; CDR3: CASSPGTTGTDTQYF; DNA: TGTGCCAGCAGCCCGGGGACAACGGGCACAGATACGCAGTATTTT
J: TRBJ2-2; size: .; V: TRBV27; D: .; CDR3: CASNGRAGGELFF; DNA: TGTGCCAGCAATGGCAGGGCAGGCGGGGAGCTGTTTTTT
J: TRBJ1-4; size: .; V: TRBV5-1; D: TRBD1; CDR3: CASSDGQGSYEKLFF; DNA: TGCGCCAGCAGCGACGGACAGGGGAGCTATGAAAAACTGTTTTTT
J: TRBJ2-5; size: few; V: TRBV5-6; D: TRBD2; CDR3: CASSQWGEGLQETQYF; DNA: TGTGCCAGCAGCCAATGGGGGGAGGGCCTTCAAGAGACCCAGTACTTC
J: TRBJ2-7; size: .; V: TRBV7-8; D: .; CDR3: CASSPQAEWSHEQYF; DNA: TGTGCCAGCAGCCCACAGGCAGAATGGTCCCACGAGCAGTACTTC
J: TRBJ2-2; size: .; V: TRBV2; D: TRBD1; CDR3: CASSERGTGVGELFF; DNA: TGTGCCAGCAGTGAAAGAGGGACAGGGGTGGGGGAGCTGTTTTTT